This T cell receptor (beta chain) was recorded in a study of blood T cell repertoires in COVID-19. TCRdb's copy holds only in-frame clones and misses some; the assay was immunoSEQ multiplex PCR. Here the sample spans some 200,000 clones, more than 65% being singletons. Germline V lookup: CDR1 MNHEY, CDR2 SVGAGI. This CDR3 is 15 amino acids long. J lost 4 bases, V lost 6 bases, and 9 bases had no gene match. This clonotype was sampled from a human donor with acute or convalescent COVID-19. The donor label of this sample is uncertain. The chain has TRBV6-5 and TRBJ2-5, with 9 bases matching TRBD2. The sample consisted of peripheral blood. The CDR3 DNA sequence: TGTGCCAGCAGAACCCTCGGCGGGAGGGCAGAGACCCAGTACTTC. It is translated as CASRTLGGRAETQYF.